This T cell receptor (beta chain) was captured by sequencing in a study of CD8 T cells in ankylosing spondylitis. General observations from the study: It appeared that ankylosing spondylitis blood was characterized by a TCR beta motif of under ten highly homologous variants.

Only one count was recorded for this clonotype. Its target is not known. Trimming pared 6 bases from V and 4 bases from J, leaving 13 bases between. CDR3 length equals 13 residues. Germline CDR1 reads LNHDA; CDR2 reads SQIVND (reference sequence). TCRdb processed the 5' RACE reads anew with MiXCR; each CDR3 protein has one entry. The repertoire holds about 800,000 distinct CDR3 sequences, with roughly 10% as singletons. The V and J genes are TRBV19 and TRBJ2-7; D assignment may be TRBD1 or TRBD2 (5 bases each). Sequencing was done on a sample of blood, either unsorted or a sorted T cell fraction (not recorded which). The sequence was obtained from a male donor with ankylosing spondylitis. The CDR3 protein is CASSPGLRYEQYF. The CDR3 DNA reads as TGTGCCAGTAGCCCGGGGCTGCGATACGAGCAGTACTTC.